These 9 T cell receptor beta chains were sequenced from one sample in a study of blood T cell repertoires in COVID-19 (TCRdb year 2020). Preparation of the library involved the immunoSEQ multiplex PCR assay. TCRdb obtained this table from immuneACCESS and retained in-frame rearrangements with V and J assigned. These tables miss some clones; where compared with another copy, unresolved V genes account for less than half of the shortfall, and the remainder is unexplained. Here the sample has tens of thousands of clones; more than 60% occur a single time. Together, the top ten hold approximately 13% of the sample. Sequencing was performed on peripheral blood. All receptors derive from a woman in her sixties or seventies with acute or convalescent COVID-19.

This clone has just one count. The rearrangement links TRBV5-1 to TRBJ1-1; D remains unclear. Germline-derived CDR1 and CDR2 are SGHRS and YFSETQ. This CDR3 is built from 15 residues. V lost 3 bases and J 1 base, leaving 13 bases between the germline ends. The CDR3 loop reads CASSSPSWPNTEAFF. The CDR3, as DNA: TGCGCCAGCAGCTCTCCCTCATGGCCGAACACTGAAGCTTTCTTT.

This chain connects TRBV27 to TRBJ2-3; no firm D call. Germline values: CDR1 MNHEY, CDR2 SMNVEV (reference sequence). Trimming stripped 0 bases from V and 2 bases from J, with 9 bases between. The CDR3 runs to 15 residues. CDR3 in DNA: TGTGCCAGCAGTTTATCGGCAGGATTCACAGATACGCAGTATTTT. Translated, it gives CASSLSAGFTDTQYF.

The sample holds a few counts of this clone. CDR3 protein: CASTVGWSTDTQYF. DNA for the CDR3: TGTGCCAGCACTGTCGGGTGGAGCACAGATACGCAGTATTTT. This chain joins TRBV9 and TRBJ2-3; D remains unclear. CDR3 length: 14 amino acids. Germline V gene sequence: CDR1 SGDLS, CDR2 YYNGEE. With 6 bases removed from V and 0 bases from J, the gap between germline ends came to 11 bases.

The chain links TRBV6-5 to TRBJ1-2, with TRBD1 as a possible D gene (6 bases). The CDR3 runs 15 residues. The V gene's germline CDR1 is MNHEY and CDR2 SVGAGI. Between the trimmed V and J ends, which lost 5 bases and 2 bases, there was a span of 15 bases. Here the CDR3 reads CASSPFSRGNYGYTF. The CDR3 DNA reads as TGTGCCAGCAGTCCCTTCTCGAGGGGGAACTATGGCTACACCTTC.

The gene calls are TRBV18 and TRBJ2-3; D might be TRBD1 (5 bases). There are 12 residues in the CDR3. Germline CDR1 is KGHSH and CDR2 is LQKENI. V lost 0 bases to trimming and J lost 7 bases, with 5 bases between them. The CDR3 loop reads CASSPPGHTQYF. In nucleotides, the CDR3 is TGTGCCAGCTCACCACCGGGGCATACGCAGTATTTT.

This clone came up once. The V and J genes are TRBV5-1 and TRBJ1-5; the match to TRBD1 covers 7 bases. The CDR3 extends over 15 amino acids. CDR1 SGHRS and CDR2 YFSETQ come from the germline V gene. The V and J ends lost 5 bases and 0 bases, in that order; junction bases with no gene match: 5. This CDR3 reads CASSRTGDSNQPQHF. CDR3 bases: TGCGCCAGCAGTCGCACAGGGGATAGCAATCAGCCCCAGCATTTT.

The rearrangement joins TRBV7-2 to TRBJ1-1; D might be TRBD1 (6 bases). Between the trimmed V and J ends, which lost 4 bases and 5 bases, there was a span of 14 bases. The CDR3 runs 14 residues. The V gene's germline CDR1 is SGHTA and CDR2 FQGNSA. This CDR3 is CASSSKQGRTEAFF. CDR3 DNA sequence: TGTGCCAGCAGCTCAAAACAGGGTCGGACTGAAGCTTTCTTT.

This clone was observed many times. J is TRBJ2-6 and V is TRBV24-1, with TRBD2 identical over 7 bases. The CDR3 covers 14 residues. Germline V gives CDR1 KGHDR, CDR2 SFDVKD. After removal of 9 bases from V and 4 bases from J, the junction contained 5 bases not matched to a gene. The chain's CDR3 is CATGGGTGANVLTF. In DNA form, the CDR3 reads TGTGCCACCGGGGGGGGTACAGGGGCCAACGTCCTGACTTTC.

The chain carries TRBV7-3 and TRBJ2-1; D is unclear. CDR3 length: 13 amino acids. Germline loops: CDR1 SGHTA, CDR2 FQGTGA. Trimming removed 5 bases from V and 4 bases from J, with 9 bases in between. CDR3: CASSLELYNEQFF. CDR3 DNA: TGTGCCAGCAGCCTAGAACTTTACAATGAGCAGTTCTTC.